This T cell receptor (beta chain) was obtained from a study of cytomegalovirus exposure and HLA in healthy donors. This PCR relied on a set of 60 Vbeta primers and 13 Jbeta primers. Some clones are missing from TCRdb's copy, which holds only in-frame ones; the method was immunoSEQ multiplex PCR. The sample holds about 160,000 clones; 70% to 90% are singletons and the top ten take around 1.9%. Among the donors, all were healthy bone marrow donors. Germline V gene data show CDR1 as SGHAT and CDR2 as FQNNGV. Between the trimmed V and J ends, which lost 3 bases and 3 bases, there was a span of 14 bases. This CDR3 has 16 amino acids. Whole-study results and caveats: Segments of the TCR beta V type were, in most cases, productive about 87% or about 30% of the time in an earlier analysis.

This clone was counted a few times. Its antigen remains unidentified. This chain joins TRBV11-2 and TRBJ2-2; D possibly corresponds to TRBD2 (5 bases). Material for sequencing was PBMCs. The receptor's source is a woman under 30 in good health and CMV-seronegative. The CDR3: CASSLRRRRDTGELFF. As DNA, the CDR3 is TGTGCCAGCAGCTTGAGACGGCGGCGGGACACCGGGGAGCTGTTTTTT.